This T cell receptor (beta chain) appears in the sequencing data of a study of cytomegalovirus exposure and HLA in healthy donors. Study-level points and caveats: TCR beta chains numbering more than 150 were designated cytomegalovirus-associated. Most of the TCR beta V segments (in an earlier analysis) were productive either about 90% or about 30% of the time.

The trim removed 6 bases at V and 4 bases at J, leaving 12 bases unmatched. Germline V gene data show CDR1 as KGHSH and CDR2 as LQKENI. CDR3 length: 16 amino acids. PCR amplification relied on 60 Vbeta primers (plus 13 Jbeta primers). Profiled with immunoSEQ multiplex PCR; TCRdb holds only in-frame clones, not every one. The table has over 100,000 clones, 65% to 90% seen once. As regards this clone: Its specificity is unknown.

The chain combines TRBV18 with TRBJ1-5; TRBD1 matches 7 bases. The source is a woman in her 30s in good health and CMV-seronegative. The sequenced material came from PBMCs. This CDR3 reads CASSVNTGADNQPQHF. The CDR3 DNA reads TGTGCCAGCTCCGTTAATACAGGGGCGGATAATCAGCCCCAGCATTTT.